Each of the 30 T cell receptor beta chains below was sequenced from the same sample in a study of control samples from healthy donors and cancer patients. The assay was immunoSEQ multiplex PCR, and TCRdb's table has in-frame clones only and misses some. The sample records 150,000 to 200,000 clones, about 87% being singletons. The material sequenced was blood. The receptors stem from a young man in good health.

The chain carries TRBV15 and TRBJ1-5; TRBD1 might be the D (5 bases). The CDR3 totals 12 residues. Germline lookup yields CDR1 LNHNV and CDR2 YYDKDF (reference sequence). V lost 9 bases, J lost 6 bases, and 12 bases lay in between. The CDR3: CATRTQGQPQHF. CDR3 DNA: TGTGCCACAAGAACCCAGGGTCAGCCCCAGCATTTT.

The chain employs TRBV28 and TRBJ2-1; D is undetermined. Germline V CDR1 and CDR2: MDHEN, SYDVKM. Trimming removed 6 bases at V and 9 bases at J, with 15 bases between. This CDR3 is built from 13 residues. In nucleotides, the CDR3 is TGTGCCAGCAGCAATCGAGGACCGTTTGAGCAGTTCTTC. As protein: CASSNRGPFEQFF.

This clone came up a few times. This chain links TRBV27 with TRBJ2-7, with D perhaps matching TRBD1 (7 bases). The CDR3 length is 13 residues. The V gene lost 3 bases and the J gene lost 4 bases, with 10 bases spanning the gap. CDR1 MNHEY and CDR2 SMNVEV come from the germline V gene (reference sequence). CDR3 region: CASSLAGQYEQYF. CDR3 DNA sequence: TGTGCCAGCAGTTTGGCGGGACAGTACGAGCAGTACTTC.

This CDR3 reads CASSYGTSGRADTQYF. In nucleotides, the CDR3 is TGTGCCAGCAGTTACGGGACTAGCGGGAGGGCGGATACGCAGTATTTT. The genes are TRBV6-2 or TRBV6-3 and TRBJ2-3, with 16 nucleotides matching TRBD2. This CDR3 spans 16 amino acids. Germline V CDR1 and CDR2: MNHEY, SVGEGT. The J segment lost 6 bases and the V segment lost 2 bases, leaving 2 bases of the junction unmatched.

The chain links TRBV27 to TRBJ2-7; possibly TRBD2 for D (6 bases). With 2 bases removed from V and 3 bases from J, the gap between germline ends came to 14 bases. Looked up from germline, CDR1 is MNHEY and CDR2 is SMNVEV (reference sequence). The CDR3 runs 15 residues. The CDR3 here is CASSLTGGALYEQYF. The CDR3 DNA is TGTGCCAGCAGTTTAACAGGCGGGGCCCTCTACGAGCAGTACTTC.

This clone was picked up one time. This sequence joins TRBV12-3 or TRBV12-4 and TRBJ2-1; the D is unclear. This CDR3 spans 12 amino acids. The germline V and J ends were trimmed by 2 bases and 9 bases, with 8 bases remaining between them. For the CDR3, the DNA is TGTGCCAGCAGTTTAAGATCGGGTGAGCAGTTCTTC. It codes for CASSLRSGEQFF.

This sequence joins TRBV30 and TRBJ1-2; the match to TRBD1 covers 10 bases. J lost 7 bases, V lost 7 bases, and 6 bases had no gene match. This CDR3 spans 12 amino acids. Germline CDR1 reads GTSNPN; CDR2 reads SVGIG (reference sequence). The CDR3 reads CASGTGAFGYTF. In DNA form, the CDR3 reads TGTGCCTCCGGGACAGGGGCGTTTGGCTACACCTTC.

Only one count was recorded for this clone. The rearrangement joins TRBV2 to TRBJ1-6, with D unclear. The CDR3 sequence is 13 residues long. Germline V lookup: CDR1 SNHLY, CDR2 FYNNEI. Deletions cut 6 bases from V and 7 bases from J, with 10 bases between. CDR3 in amino acids: CASSLSMNSPLHF. DNA of the CDR3: TGTGCCAGCAGCTTAAGTATGAATTCACCCCTCCACTTT.

The chain combines TRBV4-1 with TRBJ2-3, with TRBD2 identical over 11 bases. CDR3 length: 15 residues. CDR1 and CDR2 (germline): MGHRA, YSYEKL. J was trimmed by 0 bases and V by 4 bases; bases with no gene match: 0. CDR3 DNA sequence: TGCGCCAGCAGCCGGACTAGCGGGAGCACAGATACGCAGTATTTT. Encoded protein: CASSRTSGSTDTQYF.

The V and J genes are TRBV10-1 and TRBJ2-1, with D maybe TRBD2 (7 bases). Germline V gene lookup returns CDR1 WNHNN and CDR2 SYGVQD (reference sequence). V was trimmed by 8 bases and J by 4 bases, leaving 15 bases between them. The CDR3 length is 14 residues. In DNA, the CDR3 is TGCGCCAGCCCGGGGGGCAACGGTTACAATGAGCAGTTCTTC. This translates into CASPGGNGYNEQFF.

The V gene is TRBV28, the J gene TRBJ2-7; D is unclear. CDR3 size: 15 residues. Germline CDR1 is MDHEN and CDR2 is SYDVKM. Trimming shortened V by 2 bases and J by 0 bases, and 11 bases separated the two germline ends. The CDR3 coding sequence is TGTGCCAGCAGTTTAGTCGGCGGAGCCTCCTACGAGCAGTACTTC. Its translation is CASSLVGGASYEQYF.

The DNA of the CDR3 is TGCAGTGCTAATGAGGGGGCCCAGCCCCAGCATTTT. This translates into CSANEGAQPQHF. The chain employs TRBV20-1 and TRBJ1-5; 7 bases match TRBD1. The CDR3 totals 12 residues. Trimming cost V 4 bases and J 7 bases; bases outside gene matches: 4. From germline, CDR1 is DFQATT and CDR2 SNEGSKA (reference sequence).

This chain connects TRBV4-2 to TRBJ1-2; D not resolved. Trimming cost V 0 bases and J 4 bases, with 9 bases left between them. The CDR3 has 14 amino acids. CDR1 LGHNA and CDR2 YNFKEQ come from the germline V gene. CDR3 nucleotides: TGTGCCAGCAGCCAAGATCGGTTTTCCTATGGCTACACCTTC. It is translated as CASSQDRFSYGYTF.

The chain couples TRBV5-1 to TRBJ2-7; 12 nucleotides align to TRBD1. The germline V gene has CDR1 SGHRS and CDR2 YFSETQ. V was pared by 0 bases and J by 5 bases, with 3 bases of the junction left unmatched. The CDR3 length is 15 residues. Here the CDR3 DNA reads TGCGCCAGCAGCTTGGTGGGGACAGGGGGCAACGAGCAGTACTTC. Its protein product is CASSLVGTGGNEQYF.

This chain links TRBV4-1 with TRBJ1-5; 8 bases align to TRBD1. The CDR3 has 18 residues. The germline V gene has CDR1 MGHRA and CDR2 YSYEKL. The V and J ends lost 0 bases and 4 bases, in that order; junction bases with no gene match: 11. The CDR3 sequence is CASSQESQGALGNQPQHF. Here the CDR3 DNA reads TGCGCCAGCAGCCAAGAATCCCAGGGGGCTTTAGGAAATCAGCCCCAGCATTTT.

This chain links TRBV19 with TRBJ1-5; 7 bases map to TRBD1. V was clipped by 3 bases and J by 3 bases; unmatched bases: 5. CDR1 LNHDA and CDR2 SQIVND come from the germline V gene (reference sequence). The CDR3 contains 15 residues. The CDR3 coding sequence is TGTGCCAGTAGTATGAGACAGGGATCCAATCAGCCCCAGCATTTT. Protein product: CASSMRQGSNQPQHF.

The rearrangement links TRBV4-1 to TRBJ1-5; TRBD1 matches 7 bases. The V gene end was trimmed by 0 bases and the J gene end by 3 bases; junction bases not matched to a gene: 8. Looked up from germline, CDR1 is MGHRA and CDR2 is YSYEKL. The CDR3 consists of 17 residues. The CDR3 nucleotides are TGCGCCAGCAGCCAAGATCCGGGACAGCTAACCAATCAGCCCCAGCATTTT. Amino acid sequence: CASSQDPGQLTNQPQHF.

Comments on this clone: Relative to the germline gene, one junction end is altered; a read error may explain this. V and J are TRBV6-1 and TRBJ1-1, with D perhaps matching TRBD1 (5 bases). Germline values: CDR1 MNHNS, CDR2 SASEGT. The CDR3 has 11 amino acids. The CDR3 sequence is CASSEVGEHYF. CDR3 in DNA: TGTGCCAGCAGTGAAGTGGGGGAACATTACTTT.

The chain combines TRBV27 with TRBJ1-5, with 7 nucleotides matching TRBD1. The CDR3 has 14 residues. Trimming cost V 5 bases and J 2 bases; bases outside gene matches: 3. Germline CDR1 MNHEY, CDR2 SMNVEV (reference sequence). Written as DNA, the CDR3 is TGTGCCAGCAGTCTAGGACAGGGCAATCAGCCCCAGCATTTT. Amino acids: CASSLGQGNQPQHF.

The chain couples TRBV4-1 to TRBJ1-1; perhaps TRBD1 as D (6 bases). The V gene's germline CDR1 is MGHRA and CDR2 YSYEKL. Between the trimmed V and J ends, which lost 5 bases and 8 bases, there was a span of 12 bases. The CDR3 consists of 12 residues. The CDR3 is CASSTTGSEAFF. The CDR3 DNA reads TGCGCCAGCAGCACTACAGGGTCCGAAGCTTTCTTT.

The genes are TRBV9 and TRBJ2-7; D remains ambiguous. The length of the CDR3 is 13 residues. Germline-derived CDR1 and CDR2 are SGDLS and YYNGEE. V was shortened by 5 bases and J by 9 bases, with 18 bases between the two germline ends. In nucleotides, the CDR3 is TGTGCCAGCAGTCCCGGGCCCGACGAAGTGCAGTACTTC. Translating gives CASSPGPDEVQYF.

CDR3 amino acids: CASSPMRGDNSPLHF. Written as DNA, the CDR3 is TGTGCCAGCTCACCGATGAGGGGGGACAACTCACCCCTCCACTTT. The J gene is TRBJ1-6, the V gene TRBV18; TRBD1 is a possible D gene (6 bases). CDR1 KGHSH and CDR2 LQKENI come from the germline V gene. This CDR3 comprises 15 residues. Deletions cut 3 bases from V and 10 bases from J, with 16 bases between.

The V and J genes are TRBV11-2 and TRBJ2-7; TRBD2 matches at 10 bases. Germline V lookup: CDR1 SGHAT, CDR2 FQNNGV. The V segment lost 3 bases and the J segment 2 bases; nucleotides outside the gene matches: 4. The CDR3 spans 15 residues. The CDR3 protein is CASSFGLAGAYEQYF. For the CDR3, the DNA is TGTGCCAGCAGCTTCGGTCTAGCGGGGGCCTACGAGCAGTACTTC. Full variable domain (outside the CDR3, taken from reference TRBV11-2 and TRBJ2-7): EAGVAQSPRYKIIEKRQSVAFWCNPISGHATLYWYQQILGQGPKLLIQFQNNGVVDDSQLPKDRFSAERLKGVDSTLKIQPAKLEDSAVYLCASSFGLAGAYEQYFGPGTRLTVT.

The rearrangement joins TRBV7-2 to TRBJ1-6; D remains ambiguous. Trimming cost V 1 base and J 8 bases, with 0 bases left between them. CDR1 is SGHTA, CDR2 FQGNSA, per germline. CDR3 length equals 11 residues. The CDR3: CASSLDSPLHF. DNA of the CDR3: TGTGCCAGCAGCTTAGATTCACCCCTCCACTTT. The whole variable domain, filled in from reference TRBV7-2 and TRBJ1-6, reads GAGVSQSPSNKVTEKGKDVELRCDPISGHTALYWYRQSLGQGLEFLIYFQGNSAPDKSGLPSDRFSAERTGGSVSTLTIQRTQQEDSAVYLCASSLDSPLHFGNGTRLTVT.

The CDR3 nucleotides read TGTGCCAGCAGCTCTAAGGGCACCGGGGAGCTGTTTTTT. Translating it yields CASSSKGTGELFF. This chain uses TRBV5-8 with TRBJ2-2; unclear D gene. V was shortened by 3 bases and J by 4 bases, with 7 bases between the two germline ends. The CDR3 covers 13 residues. Germline CDR1 reads SGHTS; CDR2 reads YDEGEE.

This clone was recorded only once. V usage is TRBV6-5 and J usage is TRBJ1-3; D remains ambiguous. V gave up 4 bases and J gave up 4 bases, with 11 bases separating them. The CDR3 contains 14 residues. Per the germline V gene, CDR1 is MNHEY and CDR2 is SVGAGI. CDR3 in DNA: TGTGCCAGCAGTTTTTTTGGGCCCGGAAACACCATATATTTT. This translates into CASSFFGPGNTIYF.

This rearrangement joins TRBV7-3 to TRBJ2-2; the D is unclear. CDR1 and CDR2 from the germline V gene are SGHTA and FQGTGA. CDR3 size: 14 residues. Trimming stripped 4 bases from V and 5 bases from J, with 11 bases between. DNA of the CDR3: TGTGCCAGCAGCTCCTACAAATCAACCGGGGAGCTGTTTTTT. Protein sequence: CASSSYKSTGELFF.

The rearrangement joins TRBV14 to TRBJ1-1; no definite D call. V lost 0 bases to trimming and J lost 7 bases, with 9 bases between them. The germline V gene encodes CDR1 SGHDN and CDR2 FVKESK. CDR3 length: 13 residues. Here the CDR3 DNA reads TGTGCCAGCAGCCAAGATCTCAAGATTGAAGCTTTCTTT. This gives the protein CASSQDLKIEAFF.

This clone was seen only once. The chain links TRBV2 to TRBJ1-1; no definite D call. The CDR3 has 9 residues. V was trimmed by 8 bases and J by 4 bases, leaving 2 bases between them. CDR1 and CDR2 from the germline V gene are SNHLY and FYNNEI. CDR3 nucleotides: TGTGCCAGCGGCACTGAAGCTTTCTTT. Its protein is CASGTEAFF. Together with reference TRBV2 and TRBJ1-1, the CDR3 gives the full variable domain: EPEVTQTPSHQVTQMGQEVILRCVPISNHLYFYWYRQILGQKVEFLVSFYNNEISEKSEIFDDQFSVERPDGSNFTLKIRSTKLEDSAMYFCASGTEAFFGQGTRLTVV.

The rearrangement links TRBV27 to TRBJ1-6; no clear D gene. Germline CDR1 MNHEY, CDR2 SMNVEV (reference sequence). V gave up 6 bases and J gave up 0 bases, with 12 bases separating them. The CDR3 sequence is 16 residues long. The CDR3: CASSRSGVSYNSPLHF. CDR3 coding DNA: TGTGCCAGCAGCCGATCCGGGGTCTCCTATAATTCACCCCTCCACTTT.